This T cell receptor beta chain was sequenced during a study of shared clonotypes between healthy human individuals. Study background: Each donor contributed plates that comprised three CD4 naive, three CD4 memory, two CD8 naive and one CD8 memory.

Notes on the study in general: It was the non-shared clonotypes that had lower generation probabilities than clonotypes shared by all four donors.

About this clone: Its antigen remains unknown.

Every one of the donors was a Caucasian adult that lived in Nashville, Tennessee. TCRdb's copy holds only in-frame clones and misses some; the assay was immunoSEQ multiplex PCR. Of over a million clones detected, about 75% appear once; the ten largest clones hold approximately 1.3%. Sequencing input: memory CD4+ T cells sorted from blood. As for subset: CD45RA-negative fraction. The receptor comes from a young man in good health.

The chain's CDR3 is CAWSGGTGGRNEQYF. In DNA form, the CDR3 reads TGTGCCTGGAGTGGCGGGACAGGGGGCAGGAACGAGCAGTACTTC. The chain uses TRBV30 and TRBJ2-7, with 12 bases lining up with TRBD1. The CDR3 runs to 15 residues. Germline V gives CDR1 GTSNPN, CDR2 SVGIG (reference sequence). The trim removed 1 base at V and 5 bases at J, leaving 6 bases unmatched. Using reference TRBV30 and TRBJ2-7 for the parts outside the CDR3, the full variable domain is SQTIHQWPATLVQPVGSPLSLECTVEGTSNPNLYWYRQAAGRGLQLLFYSVGIGQISSEVPQNLSASRPQDRQFILSSKKLLLSDSGFYLCAWSGGTGGRNEQYFGPGTRLTVT.